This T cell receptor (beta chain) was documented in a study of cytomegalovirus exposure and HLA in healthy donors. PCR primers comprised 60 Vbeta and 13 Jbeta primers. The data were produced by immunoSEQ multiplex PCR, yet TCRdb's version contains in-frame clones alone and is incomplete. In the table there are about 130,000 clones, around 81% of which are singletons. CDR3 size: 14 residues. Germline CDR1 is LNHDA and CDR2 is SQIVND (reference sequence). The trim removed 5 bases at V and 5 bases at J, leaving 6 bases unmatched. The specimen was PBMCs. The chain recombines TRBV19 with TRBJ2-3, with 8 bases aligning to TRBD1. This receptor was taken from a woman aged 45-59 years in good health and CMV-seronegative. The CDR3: CASSSGQVLDTQYF. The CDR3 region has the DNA TGTGCCAGTAGTTCGGGACAGGTGTTAGATACGCAGTATTTT.